Given below is one T cell receptor (beta chain) in context. Germline CDR1 reads SNHLY; CDR2 reads FYNNEI. The CDR3 totals 13 residues. The sample comes from a study of blood T cell repertoires in COVID-19. Study details: COVID-19 samples from acute and convalescent phases originated in the United States, Italy and Spain.

Source study methods: Counts of nucleated cells, estimated from reference gene primer amplification, were obtained. TCRdb's table, derived via immunoSEQ multiplex PCR, lists solely in-frame clones and lacks some. Clone size and V and J calls were adopted from that table, with D and trimming inferred from the DNA. The sample holds around 70,000 clones, roughly 84% seen once. This clonotype was obtained from a woman younger than 30 with acute or convalescent COVID-19. V is TRBV2 and J is TRBJ1-2; D might be TRBD1 (6 bases). The sample consisted of peripheral blood. CDR3 sequence: CAAEQGHNYGYTF. The CDR3 DNA follows: TGTGCTGCCGAACAGGGCCATAACTATGGCTACACCTTC.